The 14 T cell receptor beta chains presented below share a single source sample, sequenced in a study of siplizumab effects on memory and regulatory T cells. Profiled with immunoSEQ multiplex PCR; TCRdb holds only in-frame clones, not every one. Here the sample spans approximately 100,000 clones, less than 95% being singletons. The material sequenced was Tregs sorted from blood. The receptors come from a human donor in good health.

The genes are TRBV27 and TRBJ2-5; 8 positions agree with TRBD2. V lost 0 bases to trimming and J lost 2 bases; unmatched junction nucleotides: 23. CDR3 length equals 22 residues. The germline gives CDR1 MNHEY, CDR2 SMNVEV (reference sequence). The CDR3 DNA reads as TGTGCCAGCAGTTTATCGATCCCTAGCGGGCTGATCGCTGCCCGGGCTCAAGAGACCCAGTACTTC. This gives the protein CASSLSIPSGLIAARAQETQYF.

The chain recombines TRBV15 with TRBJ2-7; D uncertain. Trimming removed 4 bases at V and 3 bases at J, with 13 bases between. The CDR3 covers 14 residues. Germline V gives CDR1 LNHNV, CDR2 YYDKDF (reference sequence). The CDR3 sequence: CATSTQLSNYEQYF. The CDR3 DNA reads TGTGCCACCAGCACGCAGTTGAGTAACTACGAGCAGTACTTC.

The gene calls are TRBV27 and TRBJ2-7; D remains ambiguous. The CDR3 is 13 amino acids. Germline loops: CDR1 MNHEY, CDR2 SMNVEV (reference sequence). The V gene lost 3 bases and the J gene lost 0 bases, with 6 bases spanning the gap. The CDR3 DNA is TGTGCCAGCAGTTTCGTCGGCTCCTACGAGCAGTACTTC. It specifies CASSFVGSYEQYF.

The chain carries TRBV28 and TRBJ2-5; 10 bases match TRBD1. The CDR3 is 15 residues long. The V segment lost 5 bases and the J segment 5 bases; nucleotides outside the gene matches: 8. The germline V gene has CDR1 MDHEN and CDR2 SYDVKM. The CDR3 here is CASSTRTGGLETQYF. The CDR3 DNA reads TGTGCCAGCAGTACTCGGACAGGGGGTCTGGAGACCCAGTACTTC.

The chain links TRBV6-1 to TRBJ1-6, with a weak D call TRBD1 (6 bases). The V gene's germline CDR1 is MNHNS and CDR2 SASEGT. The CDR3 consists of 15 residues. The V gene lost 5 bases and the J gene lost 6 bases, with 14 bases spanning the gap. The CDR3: CASSRWTEANSPLHF. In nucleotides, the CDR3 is TGTGCCAGCAGTCGCTGGACAGAGGCTAATTCACCCCTCCACTTT.

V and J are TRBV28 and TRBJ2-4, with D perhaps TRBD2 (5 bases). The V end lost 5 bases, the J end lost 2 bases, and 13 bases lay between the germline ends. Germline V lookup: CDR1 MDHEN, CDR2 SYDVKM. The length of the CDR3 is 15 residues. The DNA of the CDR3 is TGTGCCAGCAGTACTTGGAGAGGGACCAAAAACATTCAGTACTTC. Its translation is CASSTWRGTKNIQYF.

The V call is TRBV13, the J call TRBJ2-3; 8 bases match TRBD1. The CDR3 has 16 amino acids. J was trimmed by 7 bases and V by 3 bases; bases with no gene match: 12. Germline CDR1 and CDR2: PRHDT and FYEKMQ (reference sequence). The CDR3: CASSFIDRGLSNTQYF. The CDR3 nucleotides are TGTGCCAGCAGCTTTATTGACAGGGGACTTTCAAATACGCAGTATTTT. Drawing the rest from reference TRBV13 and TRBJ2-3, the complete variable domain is AAGVIQSPRHLIKEKRETATLKCYPIPRHDTVYWYQQGPGQDPQFLISFYEKMQSDKGSIPDRFSAQQFSDYHSELNMSSLELGDSALYFCASSFIDRGLSNTQYFGPGTRLTVL.

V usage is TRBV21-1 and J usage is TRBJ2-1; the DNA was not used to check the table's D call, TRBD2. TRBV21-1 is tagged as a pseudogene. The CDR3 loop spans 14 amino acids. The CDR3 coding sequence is TGTGCCAGCAGCAAAGGCTCTAGACACAATGAGCAGTTCTTC. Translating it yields CASSKGSRHNEQFF.

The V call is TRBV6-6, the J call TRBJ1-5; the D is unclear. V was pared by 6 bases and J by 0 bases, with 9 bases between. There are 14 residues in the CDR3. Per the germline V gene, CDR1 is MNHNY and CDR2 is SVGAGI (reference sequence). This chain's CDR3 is CASSRGNSNQPQHF. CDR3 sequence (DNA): TGTGCCAGCAGCAGAGGGAATAGCAATCAGCCCCAGCATTTT.

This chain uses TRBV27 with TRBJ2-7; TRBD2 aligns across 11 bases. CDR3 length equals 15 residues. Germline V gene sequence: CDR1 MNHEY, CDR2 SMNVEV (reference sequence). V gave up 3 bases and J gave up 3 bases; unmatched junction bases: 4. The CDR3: CASSFSGRAYYEQYF. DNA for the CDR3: TGTGCCAGCAGTTTTAGCGGGAGGGCATACTACGAGCAGTACTTC.

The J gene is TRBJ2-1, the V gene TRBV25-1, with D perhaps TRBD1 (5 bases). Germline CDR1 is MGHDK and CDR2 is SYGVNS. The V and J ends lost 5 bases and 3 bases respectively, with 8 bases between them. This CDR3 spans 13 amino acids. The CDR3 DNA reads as TGTGCCAGCAGTTTCCAGGGCTACAATGAGCAGTTCTTC. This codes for CASSFQGYNEQFF.

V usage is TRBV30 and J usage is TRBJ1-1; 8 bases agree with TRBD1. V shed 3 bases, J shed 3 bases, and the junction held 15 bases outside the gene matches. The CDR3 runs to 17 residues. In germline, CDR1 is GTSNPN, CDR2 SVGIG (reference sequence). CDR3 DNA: TGTGCCTGGAGCCGGATTCACAGGGGGGGGAAGGACACTGAAGCTTTCTTT. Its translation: CAWSRIHRGGKDTEAFF.

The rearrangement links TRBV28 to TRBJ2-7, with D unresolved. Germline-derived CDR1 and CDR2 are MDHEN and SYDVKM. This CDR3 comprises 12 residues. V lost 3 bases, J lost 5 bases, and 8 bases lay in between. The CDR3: CASSLSRDEQYF. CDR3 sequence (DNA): TGTGCCAGCAGTTTGTCCCGGGACGAGCAGTACTTC. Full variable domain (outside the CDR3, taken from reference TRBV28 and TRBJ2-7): DVKVTQSSRYLVKRTGEKVFLECVQDMDHENMFWYRQDPGLGLRLIYFSYDVKMKEKGDIPEGYSVSREKKERFSLILESASTNQTSMYLCASSLSRDEQYFGPGTRLTVT.

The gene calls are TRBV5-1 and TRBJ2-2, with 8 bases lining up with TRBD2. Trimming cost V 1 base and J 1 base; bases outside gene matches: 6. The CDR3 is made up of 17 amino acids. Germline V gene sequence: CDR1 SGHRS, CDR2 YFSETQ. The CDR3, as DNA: TGCGCCAGCAGCTTGAGTAGCGCGGGAGGGAACACCGGGGAGCTGTTTTTT. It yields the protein CASSLSSAGGNTGELFF.